One sample yielded the 31 T cell receptor beta chains listed below, sequenced in a study of blood T cell repertoires in COVID-19. Assay used: immunoSEQ multiplex PCR; TCRdb lists only in-frame clones, some missing. The sample includes about 97,000 clones, just over 90% seen only once; the top ten take 1.5% to 2%. The sequenced sample consisted of peripheral blood. All receptors come from a man aged 55 to 69 with acute or convalescent COVID-19.

The chain carries TRBV5-1 and TRBJ1-4; D is unresolved. Germline CDR1 and CDR2: SGHRS and YFSETQ. This CDR3 region has 14 residues. The V end lost 7 bases, the J end lost 4 bases, and 14 bases lay between the germline ends. CDR3: CASSWLLGNEKLFF. In DNA form, the CDR3 reads TGCGCCAGCTCGTGGTTACTCGGTAATGAAAAACTGTTTTTT.

The chain links TRBV6-5 to TRBJ2-1, with TRBD2 matching over 8 bases. V lost 8 bases to trimming and J lost 3 bases; unmatched junction nucleotides: 6. The CDR3 spans 14 residues. Per germline, CDR1 MNHEY and CDR2 SVGAGI. CDR3 bases: TGTGCCAGCCGGACGGGGGGGCTCTACAATGAGCAGTTCTTC. Residues: CASRTGGLYNEQFF.

The chain employs TRBV5-1 and TRBJ1-1, with D possibly matching TRBD1 (5 bases). Germline V gene sequence: CDR1 SGHRS, CDR2 YFSETQ. Trimming took 3 bases from V and 2 from J, leaving 11 bases between them. There are 14 residues in the CDR3. The CDR3 is CASSSTTANTEAFF. The CDR3 DNA sequence: TGCGCCAGCAGCTCGACGACAGCCAACACTGAAGCTTTCTTT.

This clone was counted only a few times. J is TRBJ2-2 and V is TRBV9; weak D call: TRBD1 (5 bases). The germline V gene encodes CDR1 SGDLS and CDR2 YYNGEE. Trimming pared 3 bases from V and 6 bases from J, leaving 18 bases between. CDR3 length equals 16 residues. Here the CDR3 reads CASSAGSSGYSGELFF. The CDR3 nucleotides are TGTGCCAGCAGCGCCGGGTCCTCAGGGTATTCCGGGGAGCTGTTTTTT.

The CDR3 DNA sequence: TGCGCCAGCAGCCAAACATGGAATTCACCCCTCCACTTT. This encodes CASSQTWNSPLHF. The rearrangement links TRBV4-1 to TRBJ1-6; D remains ambiguous. The V gene's germline CDR1 is MGHRA and CDR2 YSYEKL. Trimming removed 2 bases at V and 7 bases at J, with 6 bases between. This CDR3 has 13 amino acids.

This clone has just one count. The V and J genes are TRBV29-1 and TRBJ2-2, with 7 bases fitting TRBD1. The CDR3 runs 12 residues. The V segment lost 7 bases and the J segment 3 bases; nucleotides outside the gene matches: 2. The germline V gene encodes CDR1 SQVTM and CDR2 ANQGSEA. The CDR3 DNA follows: TGCAGCGGGGGACAGTACACCGGGGAGCTGTTTTTT. Protein: CSGGQYTGELFF.

Remarks on this clone: At one end, the junction sequence differs from germline, possibly due to a read error. The rearrangement joins TRBV30 to TRBJ1-1, with a weak D call TRBD1 (5 bases). Germline V CDR1 and CDR2: GTSNPN, SVGIG (reference sequence). This CDR3 has 12 amino acids. Here the CDR3 reads CAWSRGAPKASF. The CDR3 DNA follows: TGTGCCTGGAGTAGGGGTGCCCCGAAAGCTTCCTTT.

V and J are TRBV3-1 (or the pseudogene TRBV3-2) and TRBJ1-2, with 8 bases fitting TRBD1. This CDR3 comprises 17 residues. Germline assignment: CDR1 LGHDT and CDR2 YNNKEL (reference sequence). Losses at the gene ends were 0 bases for V and 8 bases for J; bases not matched to a gene: 14. DNA of the CDR3: TGTGCCAGCAGCCAAGATGTGCCAGGGGGCTTTTTAAACGGCTACACCTTC. Amino acid sequence: CASSQDVPGGFLNGYTF.

The chain combines TRBV28 with TRBJ2-7; 15 nucleotides line up with TRBD2. The germline gives CDR1 MDHEN, CDR2 SYDVKM. V trimming: 5 bases; J trimming: 2 bases; junction bases outside the gene matches: 4. The CDR3 covers 16 residues. The CDR3 sequence is CASSEGTSGGPYEQYV. The CDR3 region has the DNA TGTGCCAGCAGTGAAGGGACTAGCGGGGGGCCCTACGAGCAGTACGTC.

This chain connects TRBV18 to TRBJ2-3, with D hard to call. With 3 bases removed from V and 4 bases from J, the gap between germline ends came to 14 bases. CDR1 is KGHSH and CDR2 is LQKENI in the germline V gene. CDR3 length equals 15 residues. CDR3 amino acids: CASSPQQSSPDTQYF. The CDR3 DNA reads TGTGCCAGCTCACCCCAACAGTCCTCCCCAGATACGCAGTATTTT.

This clone was picked up one time. The DNA is left out, because the CDR3 cannot be placed on it with certainty; the CDR3 is given as TCRdb lists it. V usage is TRBV5-8 and J usage is TRBJ2-7; no DNA check was done on the table's D call, TRBD1. The CDR3 adds up to 16 amino acids, both ends counted. In germline, CDR1 is SGHTS, CDR2 YDEGEE. CDR3 residues: CASSLVWGQGAPTEYV.

The J gene is TRBJ1-3, the V gene TRBV25-1, with a possible D match to TRBD1 (5 bases). Germline V gene sequence: CDR1 MGHDK, CDR2 SYGVNS. The CDR3 runs 14 residues. V was trimmed by 3 bases and J by 4 bases, leaving 10 bases between them. The CDR3, as DNA: TGTGCCAGCAGTGATGGACACCCGGGAAACACCATATATTTT. This translates into CASSDGHPGNTIYF.

The J gene is TRBJ1-4, the V gene TRBV6-4, with 9 nucleotides matching TRBD1. The V gene's germline CDR1 is MRHNA and CDR2 SNTAGT. The ends lost 5 bases at V and 3 bases at J; junction bases unmatched: 4. The CDR3 has 15 residues. The CDR3 DNA follows: TGTGCCAGCAGTTTACAGGGGGCTCCTAATGAAAAACTGTTTTTT. Its translation is CASSLQGAPNEKLFF.

The V and J genes are TRBV6-1 and TRBJ1-2; 7 positions match TRBD1. The V segment lost 2 bases and the J segment 7 bases; nucleotides outside the gene matches: 10. CDR1 is MNHNS, CDR2 SASEGT, per germline. The CDR3 is 15 amino acids. The CDR3 here is CASSEMSGTAFGYTF. The CDR3 DNA reads TGTGCCAGCAGTGAAATGTCTGGGACAGCTTTTGGCTACACCTTC.

The rearrangement uses TRBV20-1 and TRBJ1-2; 9 bases map to TRBD1. This CDR3 has 11 residues. Trimming removed 6 bases from V and 4 bases from J; junction bases left unmatched: 0. The V gene's germline CDR1 is DFQATT and CDR2 SNEGSKA (reference sequence). The CDR3 loop is CSADRGYGYTF. For the CDR3, the DNA is TGCAGTGCGGACAGGGGCTATGGCTACACCTTC.

V is TRBV18 and J is TRBJ1-1, with 9 bases lining up with TRBD1. The trim removed 2 bases at V and 11 bases at J, leaving 3 bases unmatched. Germline V gene sequence: CDR1 KGHSH, CDR2 LQKENI. The CDR3 sequence is 12 residues long. In DNA form, the CDR3 reads TGTGCCAGCTCACCATCACAGGGGGCGGCTTTCTTT. Encoded protein: CASSPSQGAAFF.

The gene calls are TRBV20-1 and TRBJ1-2; D unclear. Per the germline V gene, CDR1 is DFQATT and CDR2 is SNEGSKA (reference sequence). V was shortened by 3 bases and J by 8 bases, with 10 bases between the two germline ends. The CDR3 spans 11 residues. The CDR3 bases are TGCAGTGCTAGTCTTCCCCCGGGCTACACCTTC. Amino acid sequence: CSASLPPGYTF.

This rearrangement joins TRBV6-4 to TRBJ1-2; 8 bases align to TRBD1. Trimming cost V 4 bases and J 4 bases; bases outside gene matches: 8. This CDR3 is 15 amino acids long. The germline V gene encodes CDR1 MRHNA and CDR2 SNTAGT. Here the CDR3 DNA reads TGTGCCAGCAGTGTCGACAGGGGTGCTGCCTATGGCTACACCTTC. Its translation is CASSVDRGAAYGYTF.

V and J are TRBV30 and TRBJ1-5; D gene unclear. Germline V gene lookup returns CDR1 GTSNPN and CDR2 SVGIG (reference sequence). The CDR3 sequence is 14 residues long. The V and J ends lost 3 bases and 0 bases respectively, with 9 bases between them. The CDR3, as DNA: TGTGCCTGGAGCGCGGGATATAGCAATCAGCCCCAGCATTTT. Its protein product is CAWSAGYSNQPQHF.

The chain recombines TRBV2 with TRBJ2-7, with D possibly matching TRBD1 (6 bases). V was trimmed by 8 bases and J by 0 bases, leaving 11 bases between them. Germline V CDR1 and CDR2: SNHLY, FYNNEI. There are 13 residues in the CDR3. This chain's CDR3 is CASLRDISYEQYF. CDR3 DNA sequence: TGTGCCAGCCTTCGGGACATCTCCTACGAGCAGTACTTC.

V is TRBV7-8 and J is TRBJ1-1, with 7 nucleotides matching TRBD1. With V trimmed by 5 bases and J by 3 bases, 6 bases remained unmatched. Looked up from germline, CDR1 is SGHVS and CDR2 is FQNEAQ. The CDR3 totals 14 residues. CDR3 sequence reads: CASSRRTGDTEAFF. For the CDR3, the DNA is TGTGCCAGCAGCCGGAGGACAGGAGACACTGAAGCTTTCTTT.

The chain recombines TRBV19 with TRBJ1-3; D gene uncertain. Trimming pared 5 bases from V and 4 bases from J, leaving 6 bases between. Germline values: CDR1 LNHDA, CDR2 SQIVND (reference sequence). The CDR3 spans 12 residues. CDR3 in DNA: TGTGCCAGTAGTTTTGAGGGAAACACCATATATTTT. Translating gives CASSFEGNTIYF. Together with reference TRBV19 and TRBJ1-3, the CDR3 gives the full variable domain: DGGITQSPKYLFRKEGQNVTLSCEQNLNHDAMYWYRQDPGQGLRLIYYSQIVNDFQKGDIAEGYSVSREKKESFPLTVTSAQKNPTAFYLCASSFEGNTIYFGEGSWLTVV.

The V and J genes are TRBV9 and TRBJ1-2; a possible D gene is TRBD1 (5 bases). The germline V and J ends were trimmed by 4 bases and 4 bases, with 17 bases remaining between them. Germline CDR1 is SGDLS and CDR2 is YYNGEE. This CDR3 contains 15 residues. The DNA for the CDR3 is TGTGCCAGCAGCCCCGGAGGGGTCGGGAGCTATGGCTACACCTTC. It specifies CASSPGGVGSYGYTF.

The chain has TRBV25-1 and TRBJ2-2; 9 bases agree with TRBD2. Germline loops: CDR1 MGHDK, CDR2 SYGVNS. The CDR3 spans 18 residues. V shed 4 bases, J shed 1 base, and the junction held 10 bases outside the gene matches. The CDR3, as DNA: TGTGCCAGCAGTGGGCCGCGGGGGGGCCGGGTGAACACCGGGGAGCTGTTTTTT. Encoded protein: CASSGPRGGRVNTGELFF. Full variable domain (outside the CDR3, taken from reference TRBV25-1 and TRBJ2-2): EADIYQTPRYLVIGTGKKITLECSQTMGHDKMYWYQQDPGMELHLIHYSYGVNSTEKGDLSSESTVSRIRTEHFPLTLESARPSHTSQYLCASSGPRGGRVNTGELFFGEGSRLTVL.

The chain joins TRBV5-3 to TRBJ1-4; perhaps TRBD1 as D (6 bases). TRBV5-3 is identified as an open reading frame with a role that is uncertain. Deletions cut 2 bases from V and 8 bases from J, with 25 bases between. The CDR3 contains 18 residues. The CDR3 region has the DNA TGTGCCAGAAGCTTAAGGATAGAATCCGGGGGGCGTAAGGAAAAACTGTTTTTT. It is translated as CARSLRIESGGRKEKLFF.

The chain is built from TRBV3-1 (or the pseudogene TRBV3-2) and TRBJ1-1, with 7 nucleotides matching TRBD1. Trimming removed 2 bases from V and 4 bases from J; junction bases left unmatched: 7. The CDR3 is 15 residues long. The germline V gene encodes CDR1 LGHDT and CDR2 YNNKEL (reference sequence). CDR3 region: CASSQWTTGSTEAFF. CDR3 nucleotides: TGTGCCAGCAGCCAATGGACGACAGGGAGCACTGAAGCTTTCTTT.

The rearrangement links TRBV6-5 to TRBJ1-2; a possible D gene is TRBD1 (5 bases). CDR3 length: 13 amino acids. Between the trimmed V and J ends, which lost 5 bases and 7 bases, there was a span of 14 bases. CDR1 is MNHEY, CDR2 SVGAGI, per germline. CDR3 DNA: TGTGCCAGCAGTCGCCGGGGGGGTGCTGGCTACACCTTC. Its protein is CASSRRGGAGYTF.

The chain joins TRBV3-1 (or the pseudogene TRBV3-2) to TRBJ1-6; D is possibly TRBD1 (5 bases). Germline CDR1 reads LGHDT; CDR2 reads YNNKEL (reference sequence). The V end was cut by 1 base, the J end by 7 bases, with 14 bases between. The CDR3 spans 16 residues. The CDR3 loop reads CASSQVRGVWNSPLHF. The CDR3 nucleotides are TGTGCCAGCAGCCAAGTTCGGGGGGTTTGGAATTCACCCCTCCACTTT.

The chain employs TRBV29-1 and TRBJ1-4; D is perhaps TRBD1 (6 bases). Germline V lookup: CDR1 SQVTM, CDR2 ANQGSEA. With 5 bases removed from V and 7 bases from J, the gap between germline ends came to 17 bases. This CDR3 is built from 14 residues. This CDR3 reads CSVRPSGGAEKLFF. In DNA form, the CDR3 reads TGCAGCGTTCGCCCCTCCGGGGGGGCTGAAAAACTGTTTTTT.

The V call is TRBV7-2, the J call TRBJ2-7, with D perhaps TRBD1 (6 bases). V lost 4 bases, J lost 4 bases, and 11 bases lay in between. CDR1 is SGHTA and CDR2 is FQGNSA in the germline V gene. This CDR3 is 13 amino acids long. The CDR3, as DNA: TGTGCCAGCAGCTCACAGGGACGATACGAGCAGTACGTC. This gives the protein CASSSQGRYEQYV.

This rearrangement joins TRBV9 to TRBJ1-1; D perhaps matches TRBD1 (5 bases). CDR1 is SGDLS and CDR2 is YYNGEE in the germline V gene. V gave up 0 bases and J gave up 1 base, with 7 bases separating them. The CDR3 is 14 residues long. The CDR3 DNA is TGTGCCAGCAGCGTAGGGACAAGGAACACTGAAGCTTTCTTT. Translating gives CASSVGTRNTEAFF.